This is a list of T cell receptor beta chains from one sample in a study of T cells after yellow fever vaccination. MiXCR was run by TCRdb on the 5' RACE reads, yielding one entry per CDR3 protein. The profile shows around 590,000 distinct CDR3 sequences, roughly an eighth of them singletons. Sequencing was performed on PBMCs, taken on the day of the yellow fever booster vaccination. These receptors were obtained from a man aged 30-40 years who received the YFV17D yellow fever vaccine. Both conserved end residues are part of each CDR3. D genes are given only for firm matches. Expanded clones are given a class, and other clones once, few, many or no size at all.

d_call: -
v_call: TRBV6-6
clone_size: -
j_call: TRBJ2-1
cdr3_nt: TGTGCCAGCAGTTACTTAGACAATGAGCAGTTCTTC
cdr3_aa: CASSYLDNEQFF

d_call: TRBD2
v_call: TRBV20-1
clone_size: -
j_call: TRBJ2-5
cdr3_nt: TGCAGTGCTACAAGCCCCTTAGCGGGAGAGGGAGAGACCCAGTACTTC
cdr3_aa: CSATSPLAGEGETQYF

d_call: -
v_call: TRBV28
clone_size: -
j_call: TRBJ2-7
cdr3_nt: TGTGCCAGCACTCCCGGCCTCCGGTACGAGCAGTACTTC
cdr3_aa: CASTPGLRYEQYF

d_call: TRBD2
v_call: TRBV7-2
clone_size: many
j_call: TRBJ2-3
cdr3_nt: TGTGCCAGCATTCGGGGACTAGCGGGCACAGATACGCAGTATTTT
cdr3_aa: CASIRGLAGTDTQYF

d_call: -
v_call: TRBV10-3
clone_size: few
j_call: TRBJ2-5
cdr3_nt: TGTGCCATCAGTGGCGACAGTCAAGAGACCCAGTACTTC
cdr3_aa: CAISGDSQETQYF

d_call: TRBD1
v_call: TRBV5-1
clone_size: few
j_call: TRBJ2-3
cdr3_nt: TGCGCCAGCAGCACGGACAGGGCGACAGATACGCAGTATTTT
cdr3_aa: CASSTDRATDTQYF

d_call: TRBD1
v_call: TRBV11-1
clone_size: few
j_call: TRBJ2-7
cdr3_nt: TGTGCCAGCAGCCACTACAGGGGGGAGGAGCAGTACTTC
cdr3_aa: CASSHYRGEEQYF

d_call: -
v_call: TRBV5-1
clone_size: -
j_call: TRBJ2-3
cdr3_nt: TGCGCCAGCAGCTTGTTTCCGGGGGCTGGCACAGATACGCAGTATTTT
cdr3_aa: CASSLFPGAGTDTQYF

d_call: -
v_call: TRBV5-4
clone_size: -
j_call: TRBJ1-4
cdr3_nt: TGTGCCAGCAGTAAAGAGGGTCCGGAGGAAAAACTGTTTTTT
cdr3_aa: CASSKEGPEEKLFF

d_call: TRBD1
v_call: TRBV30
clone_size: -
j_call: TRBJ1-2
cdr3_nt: TGTGCCTGGAGCCCACAGGGGACTTCGGGCTACACCTTC
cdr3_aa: CAWSPQGTSGYTF

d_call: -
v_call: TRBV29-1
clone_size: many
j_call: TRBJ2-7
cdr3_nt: TGCAGCGCCAAAACCGGGACTTCGAGCTCCTACGAGCAGTACTTC
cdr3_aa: CSAKTGTSSSYEQYF

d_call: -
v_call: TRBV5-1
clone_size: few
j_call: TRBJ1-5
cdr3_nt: TGCGCCAGCAGCTTGGAGCCCCGGGGCAATCAGCCCCAGCATTTT
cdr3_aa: CASSLEPRGNQPQHF

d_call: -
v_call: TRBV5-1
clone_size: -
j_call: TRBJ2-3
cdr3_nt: TGCGCCAGCAGCTTGGATGGACAAGAGTTGGATACGCAGTATTTT
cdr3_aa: CASSLDGQELDTQYF

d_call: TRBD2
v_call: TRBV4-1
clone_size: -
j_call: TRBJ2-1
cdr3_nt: TGCGCCAGCAGCCACCGGCTAGCGGACCAATCTAGGCACAATGAGCAGTTCTTC
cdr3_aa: CASSHRLADQSRHNEQFF

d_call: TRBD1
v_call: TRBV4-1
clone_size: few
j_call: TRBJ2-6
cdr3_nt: TGCGCCAGCAGCCAATCCGCCGGGACAGGGTACGGGGCCAACGTCCTGACTTTC
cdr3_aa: CASSQSAGTGYGANVLTF

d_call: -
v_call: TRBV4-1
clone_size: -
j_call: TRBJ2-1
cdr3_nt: TGCGCCAGCAGCCGGTCCGGGACCCAAAATGAGCAGTTCTTC
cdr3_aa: CASSRSGTQNEQFF

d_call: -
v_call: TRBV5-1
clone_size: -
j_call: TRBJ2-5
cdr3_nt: TGCGCCAGCAGCTTGGGGTTGCTAACAAACCAAAAGACCCAGTACTTC
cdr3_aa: CASSLGLLTNQKTQYF

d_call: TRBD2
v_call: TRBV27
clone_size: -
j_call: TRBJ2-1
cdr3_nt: TGTGCCAGCAGTAAGGGACTAGCGGAATACAATGAGCAGTTCTTC
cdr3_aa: CASSKGLAEYNEQFF

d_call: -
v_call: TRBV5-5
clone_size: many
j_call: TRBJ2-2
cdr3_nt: TGTGCCAGCAGCTTGGGGTCGGTCACCGGGGAGCTGTTTTTT
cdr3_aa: CASSLGSVTGELFF

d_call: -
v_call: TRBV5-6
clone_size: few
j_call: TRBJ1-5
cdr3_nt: TGTGCCAGCAGCTTGGGAGTTGGGGTTTTCCAGCCCCAGCATTTT
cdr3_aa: CASSLGVGVFQPQHF

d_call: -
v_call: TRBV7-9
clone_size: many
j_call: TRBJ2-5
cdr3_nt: TGTGCCAGCAGCGAAGAGACCCAGTACTTC
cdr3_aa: CASSEETQYF

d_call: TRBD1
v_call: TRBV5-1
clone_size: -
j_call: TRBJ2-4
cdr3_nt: TGCGCCAGCAGCAGGGACAGTCCGGACATTCAGTACTTC
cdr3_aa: CASSRDSPDIQYF

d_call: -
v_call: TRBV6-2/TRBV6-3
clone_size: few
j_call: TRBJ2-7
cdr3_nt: TGTGCCAGCACCCTCCGGGGCACCTACGAGCAGTACTTC
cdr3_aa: CASTLRGTYEQYF

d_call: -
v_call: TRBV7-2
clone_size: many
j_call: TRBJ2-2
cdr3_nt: TGTGCCAGCAGCCAGACGAACACCGGGGAGCTGTTTTTT
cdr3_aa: CASSQTNTGELFF

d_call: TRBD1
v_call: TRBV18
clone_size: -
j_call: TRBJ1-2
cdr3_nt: TGTGCCAGCTCTACCGGGGCAGGACAGGGTGGCTACACCTTC
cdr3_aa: CASSTGAGQGGYTF

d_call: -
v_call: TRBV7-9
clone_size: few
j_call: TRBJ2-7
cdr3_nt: TGTGCCAGCAGCGGAGCGGGCGAGCAGTACTTC
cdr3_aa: CASSGAGEQYF

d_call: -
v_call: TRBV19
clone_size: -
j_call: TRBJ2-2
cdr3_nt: TGTGCCAGTATGAAGGCGAACGGGGAGCTGTTTTTT
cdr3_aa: CASMKANGELFF

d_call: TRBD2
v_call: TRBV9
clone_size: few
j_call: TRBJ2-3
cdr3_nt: TGTGCCAGCAGCGTGGCGGGAGTCACAGATACGCAGTATTTT
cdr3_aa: CASSVAGVTDTQYF

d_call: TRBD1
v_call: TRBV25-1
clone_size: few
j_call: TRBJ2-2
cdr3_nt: TGTGCCAGCAGTGAGGCCCAGGGGGCTTACACCGGGGAGCTGTTTTTT
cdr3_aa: CASSEAQGAYTGELFF

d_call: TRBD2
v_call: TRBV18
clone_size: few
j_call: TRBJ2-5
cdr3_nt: TGTGCCAGCTCACCAGATAGCGGGAGGGCCATTGGAGGCCAGTACTTC
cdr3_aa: CASSPDSGRAIGGQYF

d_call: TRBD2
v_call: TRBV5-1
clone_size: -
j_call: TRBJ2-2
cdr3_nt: TGCGCCACCTCGTGGGTAGCGGGCACCGGGGAGCTGTTTTTT
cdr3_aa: CATSWVAGTGELFF

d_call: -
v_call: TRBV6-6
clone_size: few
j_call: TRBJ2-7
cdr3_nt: TGTGCCAGCAGTGGATGGACCTACGAGCAGTACTTC
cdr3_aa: CASSGWTYEQYF

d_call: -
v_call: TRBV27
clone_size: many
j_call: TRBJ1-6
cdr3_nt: TGTGCCAGCAGTTTCAGAGGAAATAATTCACCCCTCCACTTT
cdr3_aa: CASSFRGNNSPLHF

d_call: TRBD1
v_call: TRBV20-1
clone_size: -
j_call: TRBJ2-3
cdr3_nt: TGCAGTGCTAGGGACCCGACAGGGGGAATAGATACGCAGTATTTT
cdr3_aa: CSARDPTGGIDTQYF

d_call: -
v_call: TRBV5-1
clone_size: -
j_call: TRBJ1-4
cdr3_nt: TGCGCCAGCGATTGGGGGGATGGAGGAAAACTGTTTTTT
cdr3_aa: CASDWGDGGKLFF

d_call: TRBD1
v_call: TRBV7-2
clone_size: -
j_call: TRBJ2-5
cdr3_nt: TGTGCCAGCAGCTTAGGGGGGACAGGGCCTGGGGCGACCCAGTACTTC
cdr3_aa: CASSLGGTGPGATQYF

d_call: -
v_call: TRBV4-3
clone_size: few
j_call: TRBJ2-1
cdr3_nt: TGCGCCAGCAGCCAAGATCCCCCGGTAAGCTCCTACAATGAGCAGTTCTTC
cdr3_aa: CASSQDPPVSSYNEQFF

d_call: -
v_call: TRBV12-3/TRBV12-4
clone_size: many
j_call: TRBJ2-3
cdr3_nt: TGTGCCAGCAGTCCCCGCGCTAGCACAGATACGCAGTATTTT
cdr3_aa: CASSPRASTDTQYF

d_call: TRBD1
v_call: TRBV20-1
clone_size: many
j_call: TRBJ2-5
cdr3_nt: TGCAGTGCTAGGGGACAGGGCAACGGGGAGACCCAGTACTTC
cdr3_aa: CSARGQGNGETQYF

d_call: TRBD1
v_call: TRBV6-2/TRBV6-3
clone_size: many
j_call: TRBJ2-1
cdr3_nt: TGTGCCAGCGCAGGGGGCAATGAGCAGTTCTTC
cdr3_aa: CASAGGNEQFF

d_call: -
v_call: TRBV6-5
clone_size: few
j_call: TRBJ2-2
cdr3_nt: TGTGCCAGCAGTTACTATCTCGGGGAGCTGTTTTTT
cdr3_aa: CASSYYLGELFF

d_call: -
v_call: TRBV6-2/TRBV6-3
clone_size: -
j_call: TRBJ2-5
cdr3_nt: TGTGCCAGCAGTGCATTCCAAGAGACCCAGTACTTC
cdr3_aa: CASSAFQETQYF

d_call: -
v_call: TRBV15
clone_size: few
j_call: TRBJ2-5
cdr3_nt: TGTGCCACCGGCCGCCGGGCGGAGACCCAGTACTTC
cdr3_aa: CATGRRAETQYF

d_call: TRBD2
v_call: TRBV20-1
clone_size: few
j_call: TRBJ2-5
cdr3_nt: TGCAGTGCTAGAGATCGGAGGGGACTAGCTGAGACCCAGTACTTC
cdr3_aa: CSARDRRGLAETQYF

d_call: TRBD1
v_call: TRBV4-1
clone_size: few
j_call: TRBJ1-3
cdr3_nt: TGCGCCAGCAGCCAAGGGGGACAGGTCGGGAGAAGCTCTGGAAACACCATATATTTT
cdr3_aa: CASSQGGQVGRSSGNTIYF

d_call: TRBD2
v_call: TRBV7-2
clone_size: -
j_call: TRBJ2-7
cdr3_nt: TGTGCCAGCAGCCCCTCCGGGGGGGGCGGAATCTACGAGCAGTACTTC
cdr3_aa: CASSPSGGGGIYEQYF

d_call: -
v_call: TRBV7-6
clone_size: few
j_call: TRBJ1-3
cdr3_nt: TGTGCCAGCAGCTCAACAGAGCTCTCTGGAAACACCATATATTTT
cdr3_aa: CASSSTELSGNTIYF

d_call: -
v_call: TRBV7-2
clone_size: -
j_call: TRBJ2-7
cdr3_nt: TGTGCCACGTCATCCGGGCCCCCCAGCTACGAGCAGTACTTC
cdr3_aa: CATSSGPPSYEQYF

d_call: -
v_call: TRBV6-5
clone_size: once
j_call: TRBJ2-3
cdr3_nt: TGTGCCAGCAGTTACTCGACCCAGGGGAGGTTGGGTACGCAGTATTTT
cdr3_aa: CASSYSTQGRLGTQYF

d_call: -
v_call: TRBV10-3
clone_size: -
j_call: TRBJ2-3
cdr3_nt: TGTGCCATCAGTGCGGCCAGAGGGGACGGAGATACGCAGTATTTT
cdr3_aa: CAISAARGDGDTQYF

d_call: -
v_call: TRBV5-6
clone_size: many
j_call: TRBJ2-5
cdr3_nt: TGTGCCAGCACCTGGGGATACCAAGAGACCCAGTACTTC
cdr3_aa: CASTWGYQETQYF

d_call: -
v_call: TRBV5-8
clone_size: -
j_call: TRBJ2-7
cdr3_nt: TGTGCCAGCAGCTTGGCCGAAAACAGGGTTTACGAGCAGTACTTC
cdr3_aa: CASSLAENRVYEQYF

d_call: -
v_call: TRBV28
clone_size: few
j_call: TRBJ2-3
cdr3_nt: TGTGCCAGCAGTTTGAGGGGAATCAAGTATTTT
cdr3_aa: CASSLRGIKYF

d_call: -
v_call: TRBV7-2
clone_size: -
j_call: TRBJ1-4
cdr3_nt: TGTGCCAGCAGCTTTTACGGGAATTACGGTGAAAAACTGTTTTTT
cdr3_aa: CASSFYGNYGEKLFF

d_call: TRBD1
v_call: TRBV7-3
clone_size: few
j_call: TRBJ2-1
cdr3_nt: TGTGCCAGCAGCGCTGGGACAGGGGGACGGGGGCAGTTCTTC
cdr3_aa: CASSAGTGGRGQFF